The rows below give T cell receptor beta chains drawn from one sample of a study of CD8+ T cells in alopecia areata. The method was immunoSEQ multiplex PCR; TCRdb's version includes in-frame clones alone and lacks a portion of them. The table shows some 210,000 clones, with around 62% occurring only once. The sequenced sample was CD4+ T cells sorted from blood, obtained at week 0. The receptors originated from a human donor with alopecia areata. CDR3s include the opening cysteine and the closing phenylalanine or tryptophan. A D gene is named only where the DNA matches it firmly. For some rows the clone size is stated as once, few or many, or as a class when expanded; others skip it.

D | J | V | size | DNA | CDR3
TRBD1 | TRBJ1-5 | TRBV19 | - | TGTGCCAGTAGTGCGACAGGGGGCGACAATCAGCCCCAGCATTTT | CASSATGGDNQPQHF
TRBD1 | TRBJ1-4 | TRBV29-1 | - | TGCAGCGCAAGGGACAGCCTTAATGAAAAACTGTTTTTT | CSARDSLNEKLFF
- | TRBJ1-1 | TRBV7-3 | - | TGTGCCAGCAGCCTAGGGACCCTCATGAACACTGAAGCTTTCTTT | CASSLGTLMNTEAFF
- | TRBJ2-7 | TRBV25-1 | - | TGTGCCAGCCGCGACAGGTTCTACGAGCAGTACTTC | CASRDRFYEQYF
- | TRBJ2-5 | TRBV29-1 | few | TGCAGCGTTGAAGATGCGCAGAGAGAGACCCAGTACTTC | CSVEDAQRETQYF
- | TRBJ1-5 | TRBV30 | - | TGTGCCTGGAGCTACGTGGGGCAGGGTAATCAGCCCCAGCATTTT | CAWSYVGQGNQPQHF
- | TRBJ1-4 | TRBV30 | few | TGTGCCTGGAACAGGGCTAAAGAAAAACTGTTTTTT | CAWNRAKEKLFF
- | TRBJ2-1 | TRBV5-6 | - | TGTGCCAGCAGATCGTGGCTTTCCTACAATGAGCAGTTCTTC | CASRSWLSYNEQFF
- | TRBJ1-1 | TRBV25-1 | - | TGTGCCAGCAGAGGTTTTACTGAAGCTTTCTTT | CASRGFTEAFF
- | TRBJ1-2 | TRBV19 | - | TGTGCCAGTAGTCCCCGGGCCCTCTATGGCTACACCTTC | CASSPRALYGYTF
- | TRBJ2-1 | TRBV2 | few | TGTGCCAGCAGGGACGGTTACAATGAGCAGTTCTTC | CASRDGYNEQFF
- | TRBJ1-2 | TRBV19 | - | TGTGCCAGTCACAGGGCGGGCTATGGCTACACCTTC | CASHRAGYGYTF
- | TRBJ1-2 | TRBV29-1 | - | TGCAGCGTTGAAGATGGGCAGCTTTATAACTATGGCTACACCTTC | CSVEDGQLYNYGYTF
TRBD1 | TRBJ2-2 | TRBV30 | - | TGTGCCTGCCGGCCGGCGCGGCAGGGGGCCGGGGAGCTGTTTTTT | CACRPARQGAGELFF
TRBD1 | TRBJ1-1 | TRBV20-1 | few | TGCAGTAAACAGGGGAATACTGAAGCTTTCTTT | CSKQGNTEAFF
- | TRBJ2-6 | TRBV29-1 | - | TGCAGCACGGACAGTCCCGGGGCCAACGTCCTGACTTTC | CSTDSPGANVLTF
- | TRBJ2-1 | TRBV30 | - | TGTGCCTGGAGGCCACTAGCACGCAATGAGCAGTTCTTC | CAWRPLARNEQFF
- | TRBJ2-2 | TRBV9 | - | TGTGCCAGCAGCTGGAACACCGGGGAGCTGTTTTTT | CASSWNTGELFF
- | TRBJ2-2 | TRBV2 | - | TGTGCCAGCAGTGAAGAAGCTAGATTGAACACCGGGGAGCTGTTTTTT | CASSEEARLNTGELFF
- | TRBJ2-3 | TRBV19 | - | TGTGCCAGTAGTATTATCGATACGCAGTATTTT | CASSIIDTQYF
- | TRBJ2-4 | TRBV5-1 | - | TGCGCCAGCAGCTTACCGGGAGCCAAAAACATTCAGTACTTC | CASSLPGAKNIQYF
- | TRBJ1-5 | TRBV4-1 | once | TGCGCCAGCAGCCAAGATGAACAGGATAATCAGCCCCAGCATTTT | CASSQDEQDNQPQHF
- | TRBJ2-7 | TRBV5-1 | - | TGCGCCAGCAGACAGAACTACGAGCAGTACTTC | CASRQNYEQYF
- | TRBJ1-2 | TRBV30 | - | TGTGCCTGGAAACCCGGACGGATTTTAGCTAACTATGGCTACACCTTC | CAWKPGRILANYGYTF
- | TRBJ2-1 | TRBV7-8 | - | TGTGCCAGCAGTCCCTTTAGCTCCTACAATGAGCAGTTCTTC | CASSPFSSYNEQFF
TRBD2 | TRBJ2-7 | TRBV13 | - | TGTGCCAGCAGCTTAAGGCTAGGGACTACCTACGAGCAGTACTTC | CASSLRLGTTYEQYF
- | TRBJ2-1 | TRBV29-1 | - | TGCAGCGTTGCTAGAGGCCAACAGTTCTTC | CSVARGQQFF
TRBD1 | TRBJ2-7 | TRBV27 | - | TGTGCCAGCAGTTTCTCCCCGGGACAGGGGGCCTACGAGCAGTACTTC | CASSFSPGQGAYEQYF
TRBD1 | TRBJ2-7 | TRBV23-1 | - | TGCGCCAGCAGATCGACAGGGGCCTACGAGCAGTACTTC | CASRSTGAYEQYF
- | TRBJ2-5 | TRBV4-1 | - | TGCGCCAGCAGCCAAAGGACAGAAGAGACCCAGTACTTC | CASSQRTEETQYF
- | TRBJ2-2 | TRBV6-1 | many | TGTGCCAGCAGTGAACGGCCTCTCGACCCGGTGAGGGTCGGGGAGCTGTTTTTT | CASSERPLDPVRVGELFF
- | TRBJ1-5 | TRBV2 | few | TGTGCCAGCAAAAAGGTCGAGAATCAGCCCCAGCATTTT | CASKKVENQPQHF
TRBD1 | TRBJ1-1 | TRBV18 | - | TGTGCCAGCTCGCCGACAGGGGGCACGGGCACTGAAGCTTTCTTT | CASSPTGGTGTEAFF
- | TRBJ2-1 | TRBV7-3 | - | TGTGCCAGCAGCTCCGGACGAGGAATCGAGCAGTTCTTC | CASSSGRGIEQFF
- | TRBJ1-1 | TRBV19 | - | TGTGCCAGTAGTAAAATGGGGTGGGGAAACACTGAAGCTTTCTTT | CASSKMGWGNTEAFF
- | TRBJ2-7 | TRBV6-5 | - | TGTGCCAGCCGACCTAACACCTACGAGCAGTACTTC | CASRPNTYEQYF
- | TRBJ2-5 | TRBV4-2 | - | TGTGCCAGCAGCCAATCAGGGGCACCACAAGAGACCCAGTACTTC | CASSQSGAPQETQYF
TRBD1 | TRBJ1-2 | TRBV14 | - | TGTGCCAGCAGCCAACGGGACAGACAGTATGGCTACACCTTC | CASSQRDRQYGYTF
- | TRBJ2-5 | TRBV11-2 | few | TGTGCCAGCAGCTTAACGGAGACCCAGTACTTC | CASSLTETQYF
- | TRBJ2-1 | TRBV4-1 | - | TGCGCCAGCAGCCAAGAACCGGGACCACCCAATGAGCAGTTCTTC | CASSQEPGPPNEQFF
TRBD2 | TRBJ2-3 | TRBV7-9 | few | TGTGCCAGCAGCGCTCCTGCGGGAGGGCCAGGAGATACGCAGTATTTT | CASSAPAGGPGDTQYF
TRBD2 | TRBJ2-1 | TRBV29-1 | - | TGCAGCGTTTGGGGCGGGAGCGGGGGAAATGAGCAGTTCTTC | CSVWGGSGGNEQFF
- | TRBJ2-3 | TRBV10-3 | few | TGTGCCATCAGTGAAACTGCTTCTACGCAGTATTTT | CAISETASTQYF
- | TRBJ1-1 | TRBV15 | - | TGTGCCACCAGCCGAGGGGCACAAGCTTTCTTT | CATSRGAQAFF
- | TRBJ2-6 | TRBV4-1 | - | TGCGCCAGCAGCCCCCATGCAGGGTTTCGGGGACCTGGGGCCAACGTCCTGACTTTC | CASSPHAGFRGPGANVLTF
TRBD2 | TRBJ2-1 | TRBV30 | - | TGTGCCTGGAGCCTAGCGGGAGCATACAATGAGCAGTTCTTC | CAWSLAGAYNEQFF
- | TRBJ1-1 | TRBV7-2 | - | TGTGCCAGCAGCTTATATCACAGGGACACTGAAGCTTTCTTT | CASSLYHRDTEAFF